This T cell receptor (beta chain) was identified in a study of CD8 T cells in ankylosing spondylitis. Study results and limitations: Disease-linked clones proved CD8+ and comparatively uncommon in peripheral blood. Matched ankylosing spondylitis synovial fluid reportedly contained a significantly enriched population of disease-linked clones. A TCR beta motif made of several highly homologous variants seemed typical of ankylosing spondylitis blood.

This clonotype was picked up many times. Its antigen is unknown. The CDR3 is 15 residues long. V was pared by 0 bases and J by 6 bases, with 5 bases of the junction left unmatched. Germline lookup yields CDR1 SGHRS and CDR2 YFSETQ. Construction of TCR beta libraries was performed using quantitative 5'-RACE with molecular barcodes. TCRdb independently ran MiXCR on the 5' RACE reads; one entry per CDR3 protein. The profile shows over 450,000 distinct CDR3 sequences, 9.5% to 15% of them singletons. The TCR originated in a male donor with ankylosing spondylitis. This chain joins TRBV5-1 and TRBJ1-5; 8 bases fit TRBD1. Material: blood, either unsorted or a sorted T cell fraction (not recorded which). The DNA for the CDR3 is TGCGCCAGCAGCTTGGGGACAGGGCGGGGTCAGCCCCAGCATTTT. Translation: CASSLGTGRGQPQHF.